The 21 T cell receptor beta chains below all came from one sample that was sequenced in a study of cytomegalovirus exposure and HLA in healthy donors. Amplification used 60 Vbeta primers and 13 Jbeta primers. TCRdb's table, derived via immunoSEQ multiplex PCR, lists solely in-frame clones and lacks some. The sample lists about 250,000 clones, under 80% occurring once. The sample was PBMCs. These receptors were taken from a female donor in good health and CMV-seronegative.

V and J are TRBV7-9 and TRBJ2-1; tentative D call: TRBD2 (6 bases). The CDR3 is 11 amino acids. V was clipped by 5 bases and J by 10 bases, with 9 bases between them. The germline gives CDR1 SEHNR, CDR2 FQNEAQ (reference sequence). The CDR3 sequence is CASSLLAEQFF. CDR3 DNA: TGTGCCAGCAGCCTACTAGCCGAGCAGTTCTTC.

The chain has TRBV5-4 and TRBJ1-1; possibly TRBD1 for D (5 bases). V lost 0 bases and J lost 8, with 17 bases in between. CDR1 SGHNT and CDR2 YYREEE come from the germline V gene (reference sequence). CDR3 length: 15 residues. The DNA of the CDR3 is TGTGCCAGCAGCTTGGATCAGGGAAGTTGGTCCGAAGCTTTCTTT. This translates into CASSLDQGSWSEAFF.

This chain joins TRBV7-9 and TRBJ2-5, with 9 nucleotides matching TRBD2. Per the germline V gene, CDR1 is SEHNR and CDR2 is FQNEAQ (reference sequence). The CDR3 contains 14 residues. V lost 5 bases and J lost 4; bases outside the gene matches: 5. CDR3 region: CASSIGLARETQYF. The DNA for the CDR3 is TGTGCCAGCAGCATTGGACTAGCGCGAGAGACCCAGTACTTC.

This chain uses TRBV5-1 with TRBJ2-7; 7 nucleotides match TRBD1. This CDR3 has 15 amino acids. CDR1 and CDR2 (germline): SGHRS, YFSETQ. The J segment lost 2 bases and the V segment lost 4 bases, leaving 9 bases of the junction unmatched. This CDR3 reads CASSAPPQGAYEQYF. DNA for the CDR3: TGCGCCAGCAGCGCCCCCCCTCAGGGGGCCTACGAGCAGTACTTC. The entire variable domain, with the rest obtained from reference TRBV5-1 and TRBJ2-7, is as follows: KAGVTQTPRYLIKTRGQQVTLSCSPISGHRSVSWYQQTPGQGLQFLFEYFSETQRNKGNFPGRFSGRQFSNSRSEMNVSTLELGDSALYLCASSAPPQGAYEQYFGPGTRLTVT.

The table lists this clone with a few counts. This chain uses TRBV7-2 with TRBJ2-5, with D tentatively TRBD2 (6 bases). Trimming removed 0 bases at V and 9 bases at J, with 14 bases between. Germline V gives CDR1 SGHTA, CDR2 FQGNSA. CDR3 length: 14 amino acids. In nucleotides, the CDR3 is TGTGCCAGCAGCTTAGCGGGAGGCGGGTTTTCCCAGTACTTC. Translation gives CASSLAGGGFSQYF.

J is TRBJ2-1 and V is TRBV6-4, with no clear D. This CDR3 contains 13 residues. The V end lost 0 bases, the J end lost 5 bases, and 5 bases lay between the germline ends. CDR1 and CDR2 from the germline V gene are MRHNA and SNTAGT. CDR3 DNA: TGTGCCAGCAGTGACTCAGAGAACAATGAGCAGTTCTTC. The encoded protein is CASSDSENNEQFF.

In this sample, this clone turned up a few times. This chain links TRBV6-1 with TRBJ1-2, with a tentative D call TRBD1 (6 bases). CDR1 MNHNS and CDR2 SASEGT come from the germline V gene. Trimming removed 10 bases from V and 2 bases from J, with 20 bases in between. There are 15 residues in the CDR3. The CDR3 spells CATRQVGSLNYGYTF. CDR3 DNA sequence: TGTGCCACACGACAGGTCGGCTCCCTCAACTATGGCTACACCTTC.

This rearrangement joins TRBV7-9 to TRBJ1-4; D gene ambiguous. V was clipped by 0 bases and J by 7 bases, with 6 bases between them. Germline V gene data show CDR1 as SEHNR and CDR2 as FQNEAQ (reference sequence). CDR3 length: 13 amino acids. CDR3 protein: CASSLAGIEKLFF. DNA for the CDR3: TGTGCCAGCAGCTTAGCGGGCATTGAAAAACTGTTTTTT.

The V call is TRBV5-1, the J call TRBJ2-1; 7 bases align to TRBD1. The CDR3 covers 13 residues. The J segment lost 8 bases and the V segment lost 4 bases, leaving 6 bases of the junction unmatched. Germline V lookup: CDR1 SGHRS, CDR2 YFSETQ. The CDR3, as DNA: TGCGCCAGCAGCCAAGGGGGCGGCCATGAGCAGTTCTTC. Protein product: CASSQGGGHEQFF.

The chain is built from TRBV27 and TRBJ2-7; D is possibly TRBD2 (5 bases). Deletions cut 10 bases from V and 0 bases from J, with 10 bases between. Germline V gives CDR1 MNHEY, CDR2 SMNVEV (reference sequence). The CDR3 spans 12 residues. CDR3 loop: CATRTSSYEQYF. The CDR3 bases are TGTGCCACCCGTACTAGCTCCTACGAGCAGTACTTC.

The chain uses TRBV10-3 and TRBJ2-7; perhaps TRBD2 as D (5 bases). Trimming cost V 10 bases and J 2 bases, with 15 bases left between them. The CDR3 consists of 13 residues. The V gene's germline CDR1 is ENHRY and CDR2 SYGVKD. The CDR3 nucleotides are TGTGCCACGAATCTCCCGGGAACCTACGAGCAGTACTTC. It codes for CATNLPGTYEQYF.

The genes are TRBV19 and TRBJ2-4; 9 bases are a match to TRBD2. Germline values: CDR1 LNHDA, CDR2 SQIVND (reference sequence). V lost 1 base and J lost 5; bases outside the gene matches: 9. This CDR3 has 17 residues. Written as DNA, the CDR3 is TGTGCCAGTAGTATAGGGAGGATGACTAGCGGCCAAAACATTCAGTACTTC. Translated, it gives CASSIGRMTSGQNIQYF.

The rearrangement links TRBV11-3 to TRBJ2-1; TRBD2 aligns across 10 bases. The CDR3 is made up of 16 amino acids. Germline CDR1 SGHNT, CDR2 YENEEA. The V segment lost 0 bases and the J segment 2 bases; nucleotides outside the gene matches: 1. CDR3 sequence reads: CASSLELAGPYNEQFF. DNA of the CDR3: TGTGCCAGCAGCTTAGAACTAGCGGGGCCCTACAATGAGCAGTTCTTC.

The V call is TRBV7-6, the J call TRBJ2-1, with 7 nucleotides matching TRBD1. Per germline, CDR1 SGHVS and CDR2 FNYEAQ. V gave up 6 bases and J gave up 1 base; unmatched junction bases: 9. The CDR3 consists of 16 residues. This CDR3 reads CASRGAGRGSYNEQFF. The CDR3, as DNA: TGTGCCAGCAGGGGGGCGGGCAGGGGGTCCTACAATGAGCAGTTCTTC.

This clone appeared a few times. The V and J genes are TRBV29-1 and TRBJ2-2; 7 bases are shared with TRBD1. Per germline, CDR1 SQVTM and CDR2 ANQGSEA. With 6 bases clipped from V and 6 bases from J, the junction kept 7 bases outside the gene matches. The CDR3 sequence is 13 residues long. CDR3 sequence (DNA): TGCAGCGTGATTGAACAGGGGTCCGGGGAGCTGTTTTTT. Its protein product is CSVIEQGSGELFF.

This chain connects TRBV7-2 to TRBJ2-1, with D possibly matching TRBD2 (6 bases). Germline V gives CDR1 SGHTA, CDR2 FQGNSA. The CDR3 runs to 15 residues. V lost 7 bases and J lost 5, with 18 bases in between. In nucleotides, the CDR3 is TGTGCCAGCACCGTAGGAGGGCGGGGAGACAATGAGCAGTTCTTC. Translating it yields CASTVGGRGDNEQFF. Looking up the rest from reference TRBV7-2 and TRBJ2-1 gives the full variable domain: GAGVSQSPSNKVTEKGKDVELRCDPISGHTALYWYRQSLGQGLEFLIYFQGNSAPDKSGLPSDRFSAERTGGSVSTLTIQRTQQEDSAVYLCASTVGGRGDNEQFFGPGTRLTVL.

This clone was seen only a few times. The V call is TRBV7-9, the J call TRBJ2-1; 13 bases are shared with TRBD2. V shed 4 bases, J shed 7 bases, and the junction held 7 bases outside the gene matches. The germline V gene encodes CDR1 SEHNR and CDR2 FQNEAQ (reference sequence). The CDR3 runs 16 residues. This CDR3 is CASSSRTSGSSNEQFF. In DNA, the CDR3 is TGTGCCAGCAGCTCTCGGACTAGCGGGAGTTCGAATGAGCAGTTCTTC.

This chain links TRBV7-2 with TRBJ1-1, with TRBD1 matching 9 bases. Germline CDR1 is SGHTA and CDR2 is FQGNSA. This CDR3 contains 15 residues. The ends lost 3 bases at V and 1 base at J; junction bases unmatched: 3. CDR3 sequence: CASSFTGGKNTEAFF. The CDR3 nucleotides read TGTGCCAGCAGCTTCACAGGGGGCAAGAACACTGAAGCTTTCTTT.

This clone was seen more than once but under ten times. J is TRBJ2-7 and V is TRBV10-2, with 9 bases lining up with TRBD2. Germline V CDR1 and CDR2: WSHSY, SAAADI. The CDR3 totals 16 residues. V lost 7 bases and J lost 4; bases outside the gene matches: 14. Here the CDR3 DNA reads TGCGCCAGCACAAATCTCAGGCGGGAGGGAGAATACGAGCAGTACTTC. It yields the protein CASTNLRREGEYEQYF.

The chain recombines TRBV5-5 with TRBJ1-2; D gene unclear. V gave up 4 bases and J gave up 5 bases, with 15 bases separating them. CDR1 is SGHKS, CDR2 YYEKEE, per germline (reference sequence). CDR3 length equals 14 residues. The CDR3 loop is CASSPFDNTYGYTF. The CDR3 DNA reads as TGTGCCAGCAGCCCCTTCGACAACACTTATGGCTACACCTTC.

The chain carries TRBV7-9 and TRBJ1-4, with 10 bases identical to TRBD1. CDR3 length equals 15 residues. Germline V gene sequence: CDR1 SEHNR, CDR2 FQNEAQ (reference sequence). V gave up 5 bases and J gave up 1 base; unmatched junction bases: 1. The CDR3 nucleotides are TGTGCCAGCAGCAGGGACAGGGGAACTAATGAAAAACTGTTTTTT. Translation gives CASSRDRGTNEKLFF.